Shown below are 15 T cell receptor beta chains from a single sample sequenced in a study of CD8 T cells in Susac syndrome (dated by TCRdb to the late 2010s). Library creation used the immunoSEQ multiplex PCR assay. RNA was extracted with the RNeasy kit and roughly 0.5 to 1 ug was reverse transcribed using random hexamers. The public sequencing data were trimmed at Q25 with fastp and processed into clonotypes with MiXCR by TCRdb, which kept only in-frame beta chains. All rows with the same CDR3 protein become a single entry with the most common DNA and genes. Present in this sample are approximately 150,000 distinct CDR3 sequences, approximately 94% of which were seen just once. The ten largest clones represent roughly 0.1% of the sample. The specimen was CD4+ T cells from PBMCs. The receptors were sampled from a human donor with multiple sclerosis.

This chain connects TRBV20-1 to TRBJ1-2; D call uncertain. Trimming stripped 6 bases from V and 2 bases from J, with 7 bases between. The V gene's germline CDR1 is DFQATT and CDR2 SNEGSKA (reference sequence). This CDR3 has 11 amino acids. CDR3 residues: CSASDNYGYTF. CDR3 in DNA: TGCAGTGCGTCGGACAACTATGGCTACACCTTC.

CDR3 loop: CASRQGAVSNQPQHF. CDR3 sequence (DNA): TGTGCCAGCAGGCAGGGGGCGGTGAGCAATCAGCCCCAGCATTTT. The chain employs TRBV27 and TRBJ1-5; 8 bases agree with TRBD1. Unmatched junction bases numbered 5, after V lost 6 bases and J lost 1 base. From germline, CDR1 is MNHEY and CDR2 SMNVEV (reference sequence). The CDR3 covers 15 residues.

The rearrangement joins TRBV19 to TRBJ1-1, with D perhaps TRBD1 (6 bases). Germline V gives CDR1 LNHDA, CDR2 SQIVND (reference sequence). CDR3 length equals 16 residues. Trimming took 9 bases from V and 3 from J, leaving 23 bases between them. CDR3 loop: CASIQLTRGGDTEAFF. CDR3 nucleotide sequence: TGTGCCAGCATACAACTAACCAGGGGAGGAGACACTGAAGCTTTCTTT.

The genes are TRBV21-1 and TRBJ2-3; the table names TRBD2, a call not compared with the DNA. TRBV21-1 is a recognized pseudogene. The CDR3 is 17 amino acids. For the CDR3, the DNA is TGTGCCAGCAGCAAATTGGGGTCTAGCGGGAGGGAAGATACGCAGTATTTT. This codes for CASSKLGSSGREDTQYF.

This clonotype was seen just once. This sequence joins TRBV7-9 and TRBJ2-5; tentatively, D is TRBD2 (6 bases). The CDR3 covers 14 residues. Germline V gene lookup returns CDR1 SEHNR and CDR2 FQNEAQ (reference sequence). Trimming shortened V by 5 bases and J by 2 bases, and 12 bases separated the two germline ends. CDR3 sequence reads: CASSPPGGQETQYF. The CDR3 DNA follows: TGTGCCAGCAGCCCCCCCGGAGGGCAAGAGACCCAGTACTTC.

This chain connects TRBV6-5 to TRBJ1-1; D is perhaps TRBD1 (5 bases). In germline, CDR1 is MNHEY, CDR2 SVGAGI. The CDR3 is 13 amino acids. V was clipped by 6 bases and J by 4 bases, with 12 bases between them. The CDR3 bases are TGTGCCAGCAGCCAACAGGAGGGCACTGAAGCTTTCTTT. Its translation is CASSQQEGTEAFF.

V and J are TRBV7-2 and TRBJ1-2, with D possibly TRBD1 on 5 matching bases. The CDR3 extends over 14 amino acids. CDR1 is SGHTA, CDR2 FQGNSA, per germline. V lost 1 base and J lost 4, with 10 bases in between. The CDR3 loop is CASSLDLGVYGYTF. Here the CDR3 DNA reads TGTGCCAGCAGCTTAGATTTAGGGGTCTATGGCTACACCTTC.

V is TRBV7-2 and J is TRBJ2-5, with 8 bases aligning to TRBD1. The ends lost 9 bases at V and 2 bases at J; junction bases unmatched: 5. The CDR3 length is 13 residues. CDR1 and CDR2 (germline): SGHTA, FQGNSA. This CDR3 reads CASRRTGQETQYF. The CDR3 nucleotides are TGTGCCAGTCGGAGGACAGGGCAAGAGACCCAGTACTTC.

The chain combines TRBV30 with TRBJ2-5, with 9 bases aligning to TRBD1. With 7 bases clipped from V and 2 bases from J, the junction kept 8 bases outside the gene matches. Germline CDR1 GTSNPN, CDR2 SVGIG (reference sequence). The CDR3 runs 14 residues. CDR3 amino acids: CASLTGQGQETQYF. The CDR3 DNA reads as TGTGCCTCTCTTACGGGACAGGGACAAGAGACCCAGTACTTC.

The gene calls are TRBV12-3 or TRBV12-4 and TRBJ2-5, with 7 bases fitting TRBD2. The CDR3 contains 14 residues. J was trimmed by 2 bases and V by 5 bases; bases with no gene match: 5. The CDR3 coding sequence is TGTGCCAGCAGTGCCGGGGGAGGGCAAGAGACCCAGTACTTC. Its protein is CASSAGGGQETQYF.

The V gene is TRBV27, the J gene TRBJ1-3; D gene uncertain. Trimming removed 6 bases at V and 4 bases at J, with 10 bases between. Germline V gene lookup returns CDR1 MNHEY and CDR2 SMNVEV (reference sequence). CDR3 length: 13 amino acids. The CDR3 bases are TGTGCCAGCAGCCGCGGGGTCGGAAACACCATATATTTT. This gives the protein CASSRGVGNTIYF.

The V and J genes are TRBV12-3 or TRBV12-4 and TRBJ2-3; the D gene is possibly TRBD2 (6 bases). This CDR3 has 15 residues. Trimming cost V 1 base and J 4 bases, with 12 bases left between them. The CDR3 region has the DNA TGTGCCAGCAGTTTAGGCGGGGTTACCCCAGATACGCAGTATTTT. Residues: CASSLGGVTPDTQYF.

This clonotype was seen once. This rearrangement joins TRBV20-1 to TRBJ1-1, with D unclear. The CDR3 is 13 amino acids. The germline gives CDR1 DFQATT, CDR2 SNEGSKA (reference sequence). Trimming stripped 6 bases from V and 4 bases from J, with 15 bases between. The CDR3 DNA is TGCAGTGCCCCGGACCGCCTTAGCACTGAAGCTTTCTTT. Translating it yields CSAPDRLSTEAFF.

V usage is TRBV4-3 and J usage is TRBJ2-7; perhaps D is TRBD1 or TRBD2 (5 bases each). The V end lost 4 bases, the J end lost 2 bases, and 21 bases lay between the germline ends. Germline V gene data show CDR1 as LGHNA and CDR2 as YSLEER. The CDR3 runs to 17 residues. CDR3 DNA: TGCGCCAGCAGCCGCGACCTAGCTGTTGGGACCCCCTACGAGCAGTACTTC. Protein sequence: CASSRDLAVGTPYEQYF.

The chain carries TRBV10-3 and TRBJ2-3; 12 bases match TRBD2. The CDR3 runs to 15 residues. The V gene's germline CDR1 is ENHRY and CDR2 SYGVKD. Germline trimming cut 4 bases from V and 4 bases from J; bases unmatched to any gene: 3. The CDR3 DNA is TGTGCCATCAGTGGACTAGCGGGAGTCGCAGATACGCAGTATTTT. Protein sequence: CAISGLAGVADTQYF.